This T cell receptor beta chain is from a study of shared clonotypes between healthy human individuals (TCRdb year 2020). A note on the overall study: Three men and two women, aged 18 to 49 years, made up the cohort. For each donor, CD4 naive and CD4 memory were each run on three plates, CD8 naive on two plates, and CD8 memory on one plate. To estimate repertoire size and how much clonotype sharing occurs between individuals, the study deeply sequenced the blood TCR repertoires of several healthy adults. To increase sequencing depth and limit assay-specific biases, different laboratories used diverse techniques to prepare libraries and sequence TCR repertoires. Between about 0.94 and 8.9 billion PBMCs per donor were obtained by leukapheresis.

The investigation overall reported the following: Even with the large sequencing depth, rarefaction of the sorted-subset datasets indicated that sequencing was incomplete. Based on pairwise subsampling, the degree of clonotype sharing among donors was expected to be affected by sequencing depth. Compared with non-shared clonotypes, clonotypes shared by all four sorted-subset donors had higher generation probabilities. Across a few donors, 5% to 6% of naive CD4, approximately 4% of naive CD8, around 2.1% of memory CD4, and roughly 0.41% of memory CD8 clonotypes were shared. Because the study included a small number of donors, the genetic and exposure-history diversity represented was limited. Estimated clonotype richness was generally larger for naive than for memory subsets. Sampling was restricted to blood, and TCR repertoires in tissue are likely to differ from TCR repertoires in blood.

CD8 naive samples were obtained by positive selection for CCR7 among CD45RO-negative cells, yielding a CD45RA+CCR7+ population from which TemRA cells were excluded. Donors were healthy HIV-negative adults with no recently reported acute infections or vaccinations. Only Caucasian adults living in Nashville, Tennessee, USA were represented among the donors. Blood was obtained by leukapheresis, after which PBMCs were separated by Ficoll-Histopaque density gradient centrifugation and cryopreserved in liquid nitrogen vapor phase. Analytical flow cytometry was used to check the purity and quantity of each magnetically sorted T cell population. Genomic DNA was isolated from each sorted fraction and quantified by UV absorbance on a Nanodrop 2000c. Using the deep immunoSEQ assay, TCR CDR3 regions were amplified from genomic DNA by multiplex PCR. Extracted genomic DNA from each cell subset was spread evenly across all wells of several immunoSEQ 96-well plates, with each plate serving as a replicate. For sorted subsets, roughly 190 ng of genomic DNA, equivalent to 25,000 to 35,000 T cell genomes, went into each replicate PCR. Purified libraries were quantified with a Qubit 3.0 fluorometer, sized on a Bioanalyzer 2100, and re-quantified with the KAPA Library Quantification kit. Every immunoSEQ 96-well plate was sequenced on a dedicated single-read 150-cycle Illumina NextSeq 550 flow cell. The source study handled its data this way. Because the immunoSEQ output included only junctional sequences and no quality scores, the filtering could not be the same as the filtering used for full-length reads. Sequences were annotated with PyIR, a Python wrapper for IgBLAST v1.9, using IMGT germline references to assign V/J genes and CDR3. Reads with weak V/J assignments (E-value above 1e-6), missing CDR3, stop codons, out-of-frame junctions, or ambiguous translated residues were removed. V3J clonotypes were defined as sequences sharing an identical inferred V gene, J gene, and CDR3 amino acid sequence. To compute the percentage overlap between repertoires, the number of shared unique clonotypes was divided by the size of the smaller repertoire. Richness of each repertoire was evaluated using RTK rarefaction, the Chao1 estimator, and Recon v2.1 estimates of unobserved clonotypes. For all TCRbeta clonotypes obtained by the gDNA method from four donors, generation probabilities were computed with OLGA. As stored in TCRdb, this immuneACCESS dataset retains in-frame rearrangements with V and J assigned. A fraction of the clones does not appear; measured against another copy, unresolved V genes explain less than half of the discrepancy, and the remainder lacks a known reason. V, J and clone size are taken as reported in that table, and D and trimming were inferred from the DNA itself. For this sample the table gives 700,000 to 950,000 clones, of which about 97% were detected only once. Of the sample, about 0.25% is held by the ten largest clones.

The germline V gene (reference sequence) sets CDR1 to MNHEY and CDR2 to SMNVEV. The CDR3, from cysteine to phenylalanine, totals 14 residues. Kept here is only the CDR3 DNA, which spans 42 bases and is read in frame from base 1. The V end loses 6 bases and the J end loses 6 bases, and a stretch of 14 bases separates them. With regard to this clone: The specificity of this receptor is unknown. It has no much larger one-base neighbor in the sample; base qualities were not kept.

This chain joins TRBV27 to TRBJ2-2; the best D guess is TRBD1, with 6 bases matching. This TCR derives from a young man in good health. Sequencing was done on a sample of naive CD8+ T cells sorted from blood. Explained via the paper, the cell subset or site label denotes: CD45RA+CCR7+. The CDR3: CASRTGQGPGELFF. The bases read TGTGCCAGCAGAACCGGCCAGGGGCCCGGGGAGCTGTTTTTT.